These 10 T cell receptor beta chains originate from one sample sequenced in a study of blood T cells in healthy people across ages. A second PCR, run for roughly 7 to 12 cycles, used a sample-barcoded 5' primer plus a J-beta primer mix. TCRdb reanalysed the 5' RACE reads using MiXCR and keeps one entry per CDR3 protein. The data show about 1.5 million distinct CDR3 sequences, 35% to 45% seen once. Sequenced sample: blood. All receptors derive from a young woman in good health.

This rearrangement joins TRBV27 to TRBJ1-2; possibly TRBD1 for D (5 bases). Trimming left V 6 bases short and J 4 bases short, with 12 bases between. There are 13 residues in the CDR3. CDR1 is MNHEY, CDR2 SMNVEV, per germline (reference sequence). The CDR3 region has the DNA TGTGCCAGCAGGGGGGGGTTAGGCTATGGCTACACCTTC. Residues: CASRGGLGYGYTF.

This clonotype was detected only a few times. The chain has TRBV5-1 and TRBJ1-2; D might be TRBD1 (5 bases). The CDR3 has 14 amino acids. V was trimmed by 2 bases and J by 5 bases, leaving 13 bases between them. The germline gives CDR1 SGHRS, CDR2 YFSETQ. CDR3 sequence (DNA): TGCGCCAGCAGCTTCAGTAAGGGACTTTATGGCTACACCTTC. Translated, it gives CASSFSKGLYGYTF.

A few counts support this clonotype. This chain links TRBV6-6 with TRBJ2-2, with no clear D. This CDR3 region has 12 residues. The germline V gene encodes CDR1 MNHNY and CDR2 SVGAGI (reference sequence). Trimming left V 4 bases short and J 7 bases short, with 7 bases between. CDR3 coding DNA: TGTGCCAGCAGTTTAGGGTACGGGGAGCTGTTTTTT. Protein: CASSLGYGELFF.

This clonotype was seen a handful of times. The rearrangement uses TRBV5-1 and TRBJ2-1; D might be TRBD1 (6 bases). The CDR3 consists of 15 residues. Germline V gene lookup returns CDR1 SGHRS and CDR2 YFSETQ. The ends were cut back, 4 bases at V and 7 bases at J, with 18 bases in the middle. DNA for the CDR3: TGCGCCAGCAGCCCTCTGCGGGCAGGGGTTAATGAGCAGTTCTTC. This gives the protein CASSPLRAGVNEQFF.

This clonotype was counted a few times. The chain combines TRBV9 with TRBJ1-2; a possible D gene is TRBD1 (5 bases). CDR3 length: 14 residues. Trimming left V 4 bases short and J 3 bases short, with 13 bases between. Germline CDR1 SGDLS, CDR2 YYNGEE. This CDR3 is CASSHDSSYYGYTF. The CDR3 DNA reads as TGTGCCAGCAGCCACGACAGCTCCTACTATGGCTACACCTTC.

This clonotype was counted only a few times. The chain joins TRBV10-3 to TRBJ2-1; TRBD1 or TRBD2 may be the D gene (5 bases each). This CDR3 region has 13 residues. V was cut by 9 bases and J by 3 bases, with 12 bases left in between. Germline CDR1 and CDR2: ENHRY and SYGVKD. The CDR3: CAMGESVYNEQFF. The CDR3 nucleotides are TGTGCCATGGGGGAGTCTGTCTACAATGAGCAGTTCTTC.

This clonotype has only a few counts. The V and J genes are TRBV27 and TRBJ2-3; D call uncertain. The CDR3 runs to 14 residues. Germline V gene lookup returns CDR1 MNHEY and CDR2 SMNVEV (reference sequence). V was pared by 6 bases and J by 5 bases, with 15 bases between. The chain's CDR3 is CASSGWLSRDTQYF. CDR3 sequence (DNA): TGTGCCAGCAGCGGTTGGCTCTCCCGAGATACGCAGTATTTT.

This clonotype showed up just a few times. This chain links TRBV5-1 with TRBJ2-1, with no clear D. Germline V gene lookup returns CDR1 SGHRS and CDR2 YFSETQ. This CDR3 comprises 15 residues. V lost 0 bases, J lost 6 bases, and 13 bases lay in between. CDR3 residues: CASSLAIAVSNEQFF. The CDR3 DNA follows: TGCGCCAGCAGCTTGGCCATCGCCGTCAGCAATGAGCAGTTCTTC.

This clonotype has ten or more counts. The chain employs TRBV29-1 and TRBJ2-3; no clear D gene. Germline V CDR1 and CDR2: SQVTM, ANQGSEA. The V gene lost 4 bases and the J gene lost 2 bases, with 10 bases spanning the gap. This CDR3 is built from 13 residues. The CDR3 nucleotides read TGCAGCGTTGCGAAACAGATCACAGATACGCAGTATTTT. It translates to CSVAKQITDTQYF.

On this clonotype itself: A much larger clone sits a single nucleotide away, making a read error possible. V and J are TRBV29-1 and TRBJ1-4; TRBD1 matches at 10 bases. This CDR3 comprises 17 residues. From germline, CDR1 is SQVTM and CDR2 ANQGSEA. The chain's CDR3 is CCASPGQGILLGEKLFF. For the CDR3, the DNA is TGCTGCGCCTCTCCGGGACAGGGGATTTTGCTCGGTGAAAAACTGTTTTTT.